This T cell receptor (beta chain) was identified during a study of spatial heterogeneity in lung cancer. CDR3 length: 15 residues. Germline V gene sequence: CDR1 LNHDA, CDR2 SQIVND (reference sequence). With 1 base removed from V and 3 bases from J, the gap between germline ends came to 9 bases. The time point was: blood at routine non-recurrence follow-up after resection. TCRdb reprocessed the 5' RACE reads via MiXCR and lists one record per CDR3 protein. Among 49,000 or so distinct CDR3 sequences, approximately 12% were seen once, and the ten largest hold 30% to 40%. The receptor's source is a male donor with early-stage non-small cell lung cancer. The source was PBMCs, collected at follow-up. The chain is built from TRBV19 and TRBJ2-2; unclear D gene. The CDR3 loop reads CASSIARRDTGELFF. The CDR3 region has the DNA TGTGCCAGTAGTATAGCCCGTAGGGACACCGGGGAGCTGTTTTTT.